The present TCR beta chain was sequenced within a study of glioma-infiltrating T cells. With regard to this clonotype: No antigen is known for it. A read error is likely, as this CDR3 ends without the conserved phenylalanine or tryptophan.

Points from the study as a whole: Gliomas, especially low-grade, showed above-expected tissue-blood divergence; non-neoplastic patients showed below.

Germline V CDR1 and CDR2: MNHEY, SVGAGI. This CDR3 is 15 amino acids long. V lost 5 bases, J lost 3 bases, and 16 bases lay in between. The iRepertoire nested amplicon-rescue multiplex PCR amplified TCR alpha and beta CDR3s from RNA. Each CDR3 protein gets one entry after TCRdb re-called the multiplex PCR reads with MiXCR. Among about 130,000 distinct CDR3 sequences listed, about 25% were seen once. The sample was glioma tissue, nonneoplastic brain tissue, or PBMCs (not recorded which). This clonotype originated in a human donor with low-grade glioma or glioblastoma, undergoing nonglioma brain surgery, or in good health (not recorded which). J is TRBJ1-2 and V is TRBV6-5, with a weak D call TRBD1 (5 bases). In DNA, the CDR3 is TGTGCCAGCAGTCCCGACAGTGGGTTGGACTATGGCTACACCCTC. Translated: CASSPDSGLDYGYTL.